This T cell receptor (beta chain) was captured by sequencing in a study of shared clonotypes between healthy human individuals. Findings and limits, study-wide: Clonotypes not shared had lower generation probabilities than those common to all four donors.

This CDR3 is 15 amino acids long. Germline CDR1 reads WNHNN; CDR2 reads SYGVQD (reference sequence). A note on this clone: Its specificity is unknown. Relative to the germline gene, one junction end is altered; a read error may explain this.

Sequencing used immunoSEQ multiplex PCR; TCRdb keeps in-frame clones, though not all of them. The sample shows approximately 2.4 million clones, 90% to 97% of them seen only once. All participating donors were Caucasian adults from Nashville, Tennessee. The specimen was naive CD4+ T cells sorted from blood. Subset described: CD45RA+ positively selected. The rearrangement uses TRBV10-1 and TRBJ2-5; D is ambiguous. This receptor was taken from a man aged 18-30 years in good health. CDR3 residues: CASSDGRLSKETRYF. The CDR3 DNA sequence: TGCGCCAGCAGTGATGGACGCCTGAGCAAAGAGACCCGGTACTTC.